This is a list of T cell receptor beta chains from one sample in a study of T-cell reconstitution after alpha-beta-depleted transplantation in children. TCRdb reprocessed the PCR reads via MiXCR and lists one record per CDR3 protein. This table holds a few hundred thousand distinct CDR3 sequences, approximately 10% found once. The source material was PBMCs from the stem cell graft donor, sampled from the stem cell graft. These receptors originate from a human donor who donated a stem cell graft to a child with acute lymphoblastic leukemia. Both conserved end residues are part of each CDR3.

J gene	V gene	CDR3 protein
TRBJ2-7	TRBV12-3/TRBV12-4	CASSPASGSTYEQYF
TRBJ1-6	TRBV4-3	CASSQAITGPNSPLHF
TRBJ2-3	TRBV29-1	CSVGGANGDTQYF
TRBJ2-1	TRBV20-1	CSARDQSSGSVRRRDNEQFF
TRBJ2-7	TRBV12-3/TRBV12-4	CASSLWTAYSYEQYF
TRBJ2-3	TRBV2	CASSERDFTDTQYF
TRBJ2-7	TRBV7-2	CASSAKPTSGPSYEQYF
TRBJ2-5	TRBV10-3	CAISGQRTKETQYF
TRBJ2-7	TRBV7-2	CASSASGAAYEQYF
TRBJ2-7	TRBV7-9	CASSNRDTYEQYF
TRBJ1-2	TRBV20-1	CSARGQIYGYTF
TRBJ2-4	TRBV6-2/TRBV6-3	CASSRESLAKNIQYF
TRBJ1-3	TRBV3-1	CASSQDYGAWGNTIYF
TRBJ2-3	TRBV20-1	CSASGGVSQGDTQYF
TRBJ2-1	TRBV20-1	CSAPGLAGVLLDNEQFF
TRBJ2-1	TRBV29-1	CSVPGVLGVLGNEQFF
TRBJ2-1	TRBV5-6	CASNPGLAGSYEQFF
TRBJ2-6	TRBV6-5	CASSYSKTGSSGANVLTF
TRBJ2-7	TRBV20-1	CSARDPGQERTRGEYF
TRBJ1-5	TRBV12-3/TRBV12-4	CASTLHRASQPQHF
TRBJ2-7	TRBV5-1	CASSPGLVSDEQYF
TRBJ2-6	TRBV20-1	CSAQDGGQGFGANVLTF
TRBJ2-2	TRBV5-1	CASSFRDTGELFF
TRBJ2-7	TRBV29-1	CSVDTGQGFSYEQYF
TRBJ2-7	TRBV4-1	CASSQDMGAVASGSIDEQYF
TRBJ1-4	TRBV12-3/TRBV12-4	CASSRGTGKGVEKLFF
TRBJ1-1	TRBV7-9	CASSLVGGRGNTEAFF
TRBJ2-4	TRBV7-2	CASSWTPGGNIQYF
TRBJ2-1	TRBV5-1	CASSRESEQFF
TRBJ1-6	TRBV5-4	CASSWGQGYSPLHF
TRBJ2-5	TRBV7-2	CASSSRRETQYF
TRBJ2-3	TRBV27	CASSSHLGTDTQYF
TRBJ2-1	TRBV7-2	CASSSGTGRSYNEQFF
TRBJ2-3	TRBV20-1	CSAPPSSGGDTQYF
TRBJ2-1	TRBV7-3	CASSLRAGGTQYYNEQFF
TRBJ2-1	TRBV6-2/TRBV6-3	CASSFGLYEQFF
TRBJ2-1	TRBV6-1	CASSRHYGGRENEQFF
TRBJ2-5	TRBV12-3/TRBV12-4	CASSFILTAGQGAIETQYF
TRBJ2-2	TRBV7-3	CASSLDGGTNTGELFF
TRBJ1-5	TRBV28	CASSLSQGAMGQPQHF
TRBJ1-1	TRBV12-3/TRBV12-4	CASSPDRSNTEAFF
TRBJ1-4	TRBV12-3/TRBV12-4	CASSYYRANEKLFF
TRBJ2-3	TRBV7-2	CASSLWGGNPDTQYF
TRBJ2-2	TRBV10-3	CAISRLAGGSNTGELFF
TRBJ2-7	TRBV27	CASRAGGPYEQYF
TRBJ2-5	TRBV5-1	CASSLNPALWQETQYF
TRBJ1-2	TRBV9	CASSDLDRADNYGYTF
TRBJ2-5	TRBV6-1	CASSPSRRSETQYF
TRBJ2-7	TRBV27	CASRTHREGEQYF
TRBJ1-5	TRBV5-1	CASSEIPGQYQPQHF
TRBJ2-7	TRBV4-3	CASSLRQERYEQYF
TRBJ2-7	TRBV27	CASRTGVYEHYF
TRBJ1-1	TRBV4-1	CASSQEGAGNTEAFF